These 2 T cell receptor beta chains were all obtained from the same sample, sequenced in a study of spatial heterogeneity in lung cancer. Described time point: sample taken at primary tumor resection. Extraction of whole RNA from tumor, nontumor lung or frozen PBMC preceded unsorted sequencing. TCRdb reanalysed the 5' RACE reads using MiXCR and keeps one entry per CDR3 protein. The table has roughly 40,000 distinct CDR3 sequences, approximately 7% seen once. Sample: PBMCs, taken at surgery. All receptors derive from a female donor with early-stage non-small cell lung cancer.

The chain carries TRBV18 and TRBJ2-7; D may correspond to TRBD1 or TRBD2 (5 bases each). The CDR3 covers 13 residues. The germline V and J ends were trimmed by 5 bases and 5 bases, with 13 bases remaining between them. Germline values: CDR1 KGHSH, CDR2 LQKENI. The CDR3 sequence is CASSMGVGDEQYF. DNA of the CDR3: TGTGCCAGCTCAATGGGGGTGGGCGACGAGCAGTACTTC.

This clonotype turned up a few times. The rearrangement uses TRBV11-1 and TRBJ2-6; D unclear. CDR3 length equals 15 residues. V lost 6 bases to trimming and J lost 0 bases, with 9 bases between them. Per the germline V gene, CDR1 is SGHAT and CDR2 is FQDESV (reference sequence). CDR3 DNA sequence: TGTGCCAGCAGTTACAAAAGCTCTGGGGCCAACGTCCTGACTTTC. It is translated as CASSYKSSGANVLTF.